At least ten counts were recorded for the clone carrying this T cell receptor (beta chain). TCRdb used MiXCR to reprocess the 5' RACE reads, holding one entry per CDR3 protein. Here the sample spans about 70,000 distinct CDR3 sequences, more than 3% being singletons. This sample is drawn from a study of neurological immune-mediated disorders. This CDR3 has 12 residues. Trimming took off 4 bases at V and 8 bases at J, with 15 bases between the two ends. Germline V lookup: CDR1 DFQATT, CDR2 SNEGSKA (reference sequence). This rearrangement joins TRBV20-1 to TRBJ2-7; D is possibly TRBD2 (5 bases). The sequenced sample consisted of PBMCs. The sequence derives from a woman in her 50s with multiple sclerosis. The DNA of the CDR3 is TGCAGTGCTATTAGGCGGGCCGCCAAGCAGTACTTC. Translation: CSAIRRAAKQYF.